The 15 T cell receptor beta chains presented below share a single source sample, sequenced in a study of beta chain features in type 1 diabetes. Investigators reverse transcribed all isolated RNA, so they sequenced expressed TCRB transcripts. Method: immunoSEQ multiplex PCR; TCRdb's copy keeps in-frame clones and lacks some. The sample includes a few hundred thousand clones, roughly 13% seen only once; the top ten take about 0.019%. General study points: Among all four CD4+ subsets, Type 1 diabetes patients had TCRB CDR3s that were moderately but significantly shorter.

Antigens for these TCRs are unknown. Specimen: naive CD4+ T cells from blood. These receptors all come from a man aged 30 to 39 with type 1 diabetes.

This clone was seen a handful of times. The CDR3 protein is CAASRGSSYNEQFF. CDR3 bases: TGTGCCGCATCAAGGGGAAGCTCCTACAATGAGCAGTTCTTC. The J gene is TRBJ2-1, the V gene TRBV7-9, with TRBD1 as a possible D gene (5 bases). The length of the CDR3 is 14 residues. The germline V gene encodes CDR1 SEHNR and CDR2 FQNEAQ (reference sequence). V lost 11 bases, J lost 0 bases, and 14 bases lay in between.

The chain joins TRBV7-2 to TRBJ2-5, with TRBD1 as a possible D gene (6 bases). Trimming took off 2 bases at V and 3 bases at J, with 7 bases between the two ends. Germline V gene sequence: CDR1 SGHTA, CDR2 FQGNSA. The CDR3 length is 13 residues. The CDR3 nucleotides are TGTGCCAGCAGCTTAAACAGGGAAGAGACCCAGTACTTC. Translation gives CASSLNREETQYF.

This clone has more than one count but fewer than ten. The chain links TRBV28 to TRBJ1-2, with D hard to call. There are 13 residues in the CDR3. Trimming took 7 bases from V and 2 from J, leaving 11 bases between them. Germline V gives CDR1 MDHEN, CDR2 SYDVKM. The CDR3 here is CASTYDSNYGYTF. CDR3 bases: TGTGCCAGCACCTACGACTCCAACTATGGCTACACCTTC.

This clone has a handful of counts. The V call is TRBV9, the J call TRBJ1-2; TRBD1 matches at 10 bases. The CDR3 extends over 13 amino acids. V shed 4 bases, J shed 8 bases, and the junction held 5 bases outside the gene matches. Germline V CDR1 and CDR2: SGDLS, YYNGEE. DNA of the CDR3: TGTGCCAGCAGCACCCGACAGGGGGCCGGCTACACCTTC. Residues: CASSTRQGAGYTF.

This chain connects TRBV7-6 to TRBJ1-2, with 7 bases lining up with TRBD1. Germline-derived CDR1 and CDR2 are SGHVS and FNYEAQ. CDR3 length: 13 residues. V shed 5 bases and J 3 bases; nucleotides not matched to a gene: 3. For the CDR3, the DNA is TGTGCCAGCAGCCTCGACAGGGACTATGGCTACACCTTC. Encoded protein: CASSLDRDYGYTF.

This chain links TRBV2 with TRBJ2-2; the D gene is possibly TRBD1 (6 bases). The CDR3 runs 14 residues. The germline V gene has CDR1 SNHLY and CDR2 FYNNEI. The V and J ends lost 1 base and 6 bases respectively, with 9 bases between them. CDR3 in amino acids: CASSEGRQAGELFF. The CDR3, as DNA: TGTGCCAGCAGTGAAGGACGACAGGCCGGGGAGCTGTTTTTT.

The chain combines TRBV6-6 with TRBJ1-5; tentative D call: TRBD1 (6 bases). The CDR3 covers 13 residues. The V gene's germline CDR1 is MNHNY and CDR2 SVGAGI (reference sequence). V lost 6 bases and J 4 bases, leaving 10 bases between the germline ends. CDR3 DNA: TGTGCCAGCAGGTTCCAGGGGAATCAGCCCCAGCATTTT. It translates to CASRFQGNQPQHF.

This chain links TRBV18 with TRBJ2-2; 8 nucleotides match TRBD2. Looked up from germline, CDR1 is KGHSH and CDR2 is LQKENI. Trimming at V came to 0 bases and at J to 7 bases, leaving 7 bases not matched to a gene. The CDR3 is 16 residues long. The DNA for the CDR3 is TGTGCCAGCTCACCACCTGGGACTAGTGGACACGGGGAGCTGTTTTTT. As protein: CASSPPGTSGHGELFF.

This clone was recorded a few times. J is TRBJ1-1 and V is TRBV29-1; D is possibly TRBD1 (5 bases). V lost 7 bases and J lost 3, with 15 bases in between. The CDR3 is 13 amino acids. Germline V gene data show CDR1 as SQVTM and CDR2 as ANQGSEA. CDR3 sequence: CSADTDGHTEAFF. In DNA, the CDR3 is TGCAGCGCGGACACCGACGGACACACTGAAGCTTTCTTT.

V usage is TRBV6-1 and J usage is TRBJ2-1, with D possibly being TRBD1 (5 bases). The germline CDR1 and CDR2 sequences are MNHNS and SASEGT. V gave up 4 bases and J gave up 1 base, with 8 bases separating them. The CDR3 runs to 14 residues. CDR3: CASSAWTSYNEQFF. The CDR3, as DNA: TGTGCCAGCAGTGCGTGGACATCCTACAATGAGCAGTTCTTC.

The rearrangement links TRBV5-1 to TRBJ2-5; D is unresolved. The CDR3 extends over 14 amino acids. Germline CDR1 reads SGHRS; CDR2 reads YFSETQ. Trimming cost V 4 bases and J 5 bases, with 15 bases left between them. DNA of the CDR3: TGCGCCAGCAGCATACTCAACCCCGGGGAGACCCAGTACTTC. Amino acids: CASSILNPGETQYF.

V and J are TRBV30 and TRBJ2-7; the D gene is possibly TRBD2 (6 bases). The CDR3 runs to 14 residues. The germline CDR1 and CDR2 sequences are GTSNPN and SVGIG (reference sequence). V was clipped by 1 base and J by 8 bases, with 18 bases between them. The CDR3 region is CAWSGEAREVQQYF. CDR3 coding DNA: TGTGCCTGGAGTGGGGAGGCCAGGGAAGTTCAGCAGTACTTC.

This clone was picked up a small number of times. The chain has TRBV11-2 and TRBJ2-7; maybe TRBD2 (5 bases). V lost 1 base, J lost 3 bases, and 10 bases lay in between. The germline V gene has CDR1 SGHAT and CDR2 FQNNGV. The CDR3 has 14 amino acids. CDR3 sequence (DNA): TGTGCCAGCAGCTTAGCTAGTCGGGGCTACGAGCAGTACTTC. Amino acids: CASSLASRGYEQYF.

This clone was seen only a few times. For the CDR3, the DNA is TGCAGCGCTACCGGGACAGCCACTTACACTGAAGCTTTCTTT. This encodes CSATGTATYTEAFF. V gene TRBV29-1 combines with J gene TRBJ1-1; 7 positions agree with TRBD1. This CDR3 is built from 14 residues. The ends lost 7 bases at V and 3 bases at J; junction bases unmatched: 11. Germline CDR1 and CDR2: SQVTM and ANQGSEA.

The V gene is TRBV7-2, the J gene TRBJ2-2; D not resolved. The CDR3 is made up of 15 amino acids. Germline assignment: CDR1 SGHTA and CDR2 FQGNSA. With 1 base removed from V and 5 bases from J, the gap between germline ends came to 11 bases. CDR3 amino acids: CASSLDSMRTGELFF. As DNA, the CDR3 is TGTGCCAGCAGCTTAGACTCTATGAGGACCGGGGAGCTGTTTTTT.